The rows below give T cell receptor beta chains drawn from one sample of a study of blood T cell repertoires in COVID-19. TCRdb keeps only in-frame clones here, not all; method: immunoSEQ multiplex PCR. The sample yields roughly 130,000 clones, about 80% seen once. Sequencing was done on a sample of peripheral blood. These receptors all stem from a man aged 60 to 75 with acute or convalescent COVID-19. Both conserved end residues are part of each CDR3. The order of the fields is V gene, D gene, J gene, clone size, CDR3 protein, CDR3 DNA. The D gene is left open where the match is weak. Part of the rows lack a size; the others show once, few, many or a class for expanded clones.

V gene: TRBV29-1; D gene: NA; J gene: TRBJ2-7; clone size: NA; CDR3 protein: CSVEGGGYEQYF; CDR3 DNA: TGCAGCGTTGAGGGTGGAGGCTACGAGCAGTACTTC
V gene: TRBV15; D gene: NA; J gene: TRBJ2-3; clone size: NA; CDR3 protein: CATSRGRQTDTQYF; CDR3 DNA: TGTGCCACCAGCAGAGGCCGCCAGACAGATACGCAGTATTTT
V gene: TRBV6-2/TRBV6-3; D gene: NA; J gene: TRBJ1-1; clone size: few; CDR3 protein: CASSYPNVEAFF; CDR3 DNA: TGTGCCAGCAGTTACCCTAATGTGGAAGCTTTCTTT
V gene: TRBV27; D gene: NA; J gene: TRBJ2-1; clone size: NA; CDR3 protein: CASSLWGGRDYNEQFF; CDR3 DNA: TGTGCCAGCAGTTTATGGGGGGGGCGCGACTACAATGAGCAGTTCTTC
V gene: TRBV27; D gene: NA; J gene: TRBJ1-1; clone size: NA; CDR3 protein: CASSLGLSREAFF; CDR3 DNA: TGTGCCAGCAGTTTAGGGCTATCCAGAGAGGCTTTCTTT
V gene: TRBV19; D gene: NA; J gene: TRBJ2-2; clone size: NA; CDR3 protein: CASSIASGGSTGELFF; CDR3 DNA: TGTGCCAGTAGTATCGCGTCAGGGGGGAGCACCGGGGAGCTGTTTTTT
V gene: TRBV7-9; D gene: NA; J gene: TRBJ2-3; clone size: NA; CDR3 protein: CATTTQTGTDTQYF; CDR3 DNA: TGTGCCACCACTACTCAAACGGGCACAGATACGCAGTATTTT
V gene: TRBV27; D gene: NA; J gene: TRBJ1-6; clone size: once; CDR3 protein: CASRSGGALSSPLHF; CDR3 DNA: TGTGCCAGCAGGAGTGGGGGCGCATTATCTTCACCCCTCCACTTT
V gene: TRBV7-2; D gene: TRBD2; J gene: TRBJ2-7; clone size: NA; CDR3 protein: CASSLEPLAGGSEQYF; CDR3 DNA: TGTGCCAGCAGCTTAGAGCCCTTAGCGGGGGGCTCCGAGCAGTACTTC
V gene: TRBV19; D gene: NA; J gene: TRBJ1-2; clone size: NA; CDR3 protein: CASSIGSGYGYTF; CDR3 DNA: TGTGCCAGTAGTATTGGGTCAGGGTATGGCTACACCTTC
V gene: TRBV5-6; D gene: NA; J gene: TRBJ1-6; clone size: NA; CDR3 protein: CASSWVGVSGSYNSPLHF; CDR3 DNA: TGTGCCAGCAGCTGGGTCGGGGTATCCGGCTCCTATAATTCACCCCTCCACTTT
V gene: TRBV7-2; D gene: TRBD1; J gene: TRBJ1-2; clone size: NA; CDR3 protein: CASSVITRTGTYGYTF; CDR3 DNA: TGTGCCAGCAGCGTCATAACGAGGACAGGGACCTATGGCTACACCTTC
V gene: TRBV29-1; D gene: NA; J gene: TRBJ2-7; clone size: NA; CDR3 protein: CSVDAGYEQYF; CDR3 DNA: TGCAGCGTTGATGCAGGCTACGAGCAGTACTTC
V gene: TRBV28; D gene: NA; J gene: TRBJ2-1; clone size: NA; CDR3 protein: CASSLVRFSYNEQFF; CDR3 DNA: TGTGCCAGCAGTTTGGTGCGGTTCTCCTACAATGAGCAGTTCTTC
V gene: TRBV19; D gene: NA; J gene: TRBJ1-1; clone size: NA; CDR3 protein: CASSISQGYTEAFF; CDR3 DNA: TGTGCCAGTAGTATAAGTCAGGGTTACACTGAAGCTTTCTTT
V gene: TRBV6-5; D gene: NA; J gene: TRBJ1-3; clone size: NA; CDR3 protein: CASSYSQQGSGNTIYF; CDR3 DNA: TGTGCCAGCAGTTACTCCCAACAGGGCTCTGGAAACACCATATATTTT
V gene: TRBV24-1; D gene: NA; J gene: TRBJ2-1; clone size: once; CDR3 protein: CATSDQGRGEQFF; CDR3 DNA: TGTGCCACCAGCGACCAGGGGAGAGGTGAGCAGTTCTTC
V gene: TRBV30; D gene: TRBD2; J gene: TRBJ2-1; clone size: NA; CDR3 protein: CACAGGGEQFF; CDR3 DNA: TGTGCCTGCGCGGGGGGAGGTGAGCAGTTCTTC
V gene: TRBV19; D gene: NA; J gene: TRBJ1-5; clone size: few; CDR3 protein: CASSYPRFRALDQPQHF; CDR3 DNA: TGTGCCAGTAGTTACCCGAGATTCAGGGCGTTGGATCAGCCCCAGCATTTT
V gene: TRBV30; D gene: TRBD2; J gene: TRBJ2-2; clone size: once; CDR3 protein: CAWSPGGMTGELFF; CDR3 DNA: TGTGCCTGGAGTCCGGGAGGGATGACCGGGGAGCTGTTTTTT
V gene: TRBV28; D gene: NA; J gene: TRBJ1-1; clone size: NA; CDR3 protein: CASSRERTAPGAFF; CDR3 DNA: TGTGCCAGCAGCCGCGAGAGGACAGCTCCTGGGGCTTTCTTT
V gene: TRBV5-6; D gene: TRBD1; J gene: TRBJ1-6; clone size: NA; CDR3 protein: CASSLAGGTLHF; CDR3 DNA: TGTGCCAGCAGCTTGGCAGGGGGTACCCTCCACTTT
V gene: TRBV29-1; D gene: NA; J gene: TRBJ2-2; clone size: NA; CDR3 protein: CSVESAGELFF; CDR3 DNA: TGCAGCGTTGAATCGGCCGGGGAGCTGTTTTTT